This entry lists 7 T cell receptor beta chains sequenced from one sample in a study of regulatory T cells in long-lasting Graves disease. Building the TCR beta libraries relied on iRepertoire HTBI primers, and CDR3 regions underwent Arm-PCR. TCRdb re-derived calls from the multiplex PCR reads in MiXCR, one entry per CDR3 protein. The table has hundreds of thousands of distinct CDR3 sequences, 15% to 20% seen once. Time point here: newly diagnosed GD, antithyroid drugs for less than 3 months. RNA isolated from PBMCs was used to make the TCR library. Another study also made use of these data, one on T cells in Graves' hyperthyroidism and ophthalmopathy.

The material was peripheral blood mononuclear cells (PBMCs), obtained at new diagnosis, from a patient treated with antithyroid drugs. The receptors come from a woman aged 35 to 59 with Graves disease.

For the CDR3, the DNA is TGTGCCAGCAGCTCGGGGGTGTCGGCTGGAAACACCATATATTTT. It yields the protein CASSSGVSAGNTIYF. This chain joins TRBV5-6 and TRBJ1-3; D may be TRBD1 (5 bases). The germline V and J ends were trimmed by 3 bases and 2 bases, with 12 bases remaining between them. There are 15 residues in the CDR3. Germline loops: CDR1 SGHDT, CDR2 YYEEEE. The full variable domain, in which reference TRBV5-6 and TRBJ1-3 provide the parts outside the CDR3, is DAGVTQSPTHLIKTRGQQVTLRCSPKSGHDTVSWYQQALGQGPQFIFQYYEEEERQRGNFPDRFSGHQFPNYSSELNVNALLLGDSALYLCASSSGVSAGNTIYFGEGSWLTVV.

This clonotype has a handful of counts. The J gene is TRBJ1-4, the V gene TRBV6-9; D is undetermined. This CDR3 is 17 amino acids long. Germline V CDR1 and CDR2: MNHGY, SVAAGI. Trimming took off 4 bases at V and 0 bases at J, with 15 bases between the two ends. The CDR3 loop reads CASSSSWRGATNEKLFF. DNA of the CDR3: TGTGCCAGCAGTTCCTCTTGGAGAGGTGCAACTAATGAAAAACTGTTTTTT.

This clonotype occurred many times. This rearrangement joins TRBV10-3 to TRBJ1-1, with D possibly matching TRBD1 (6 bases). The V gene's germline CDR1 is ENHRY and CDR2 SYGVKD. With 4 bases removed from V and 0 bases from J, the gap between germline ends came to 9 bases. This CDR3 has 14 amino acids. The CDR3 loop is CAISGQGLNTEAFF. DNA of the CDR3: TGTGCCATCAGTGGGCAGGGGTTGAACACTGAAGCTTTCTTT.

This clonotype was detected ten times or more. DNA of the CDR3: TGTGCCAGCAGCCAGGACCCGAGAGCCAATGAGCAGTTCTTC. It specifies CASSQDPRANEQFF. V gene TRBV3-1 combines with J gene TRBJ2-1, with D hard to call. Trimming cost V 3 bases and J 6 bases, with 12 bases left between them. This CDR3 is built from 14 residues. CDR1 is LGHDT, CDR2 YNNKEL, per germline (reference sequence).

This clonotype was seen repeatedly, ten times or more. V is TRBV7-2 and J is TRBJ2-5; 7 positions agree with TRBD2. The CDR3 has 16 amino acids. Germline values: CDR1 SGHTA, CDR2 FQGNSA. J lost 3 bases, V lost 5 bases, and 12 bases had no gene match. The CDR3 protein is CASSDNLSGFKETQYF. In DNA form, the CDR3 reads TGTGCCAGCAGCGACAACCTTAGCGGGTTTAAAGAGACCCAGTACTTC.

This rearrangement joins TRBV2 to TRBJ1-2, with 9 positions matching TRBD1. The CDR3 is 12 residues long. Trimming removed 8 bases from V and 6 bases from J; junction bases left unmatched: 4. CDR1 and CDR2 (germline): SNHLY, FYNNEI. CDR3 amino acids: CASGQGINGYTF. CDR3 sequence (DNA): TGTGCCAGCGGACAGGGGATCAATGGCTACACCTTC. Full variable domain (outside the CDR3, taken from reference TRBV2 and TRBJ1-2): EPEVTQTPSHQVTQMGQEVILRCVPISNHLYFYWYRQILGQKVEFLVSFYNNEISEKSEIFDDQFSVERPDGSNFTLKIRSTKLEDSAMYFCASGQGINGYTFGSGTRLTVV.

The chain recombines TRBV6-1 with TRBJ1-5; TRBD1 is a possible D gene (5 bases). The CDR3 has 16 amino acids. Trimming shortened V by 11 bases and J by 0 bases, and 20 bases separated the two germline ends. CDR1 is MNHNS and CDR2 is SASEGT in the germline V gene. The CDR3 here is CAAYRGGVGSNQPQHF. CDR3 DNA: TGTGCCGCGTATCGTGGGGGGGTAGGTAGCAATCAGCCCCAGCATTTT.